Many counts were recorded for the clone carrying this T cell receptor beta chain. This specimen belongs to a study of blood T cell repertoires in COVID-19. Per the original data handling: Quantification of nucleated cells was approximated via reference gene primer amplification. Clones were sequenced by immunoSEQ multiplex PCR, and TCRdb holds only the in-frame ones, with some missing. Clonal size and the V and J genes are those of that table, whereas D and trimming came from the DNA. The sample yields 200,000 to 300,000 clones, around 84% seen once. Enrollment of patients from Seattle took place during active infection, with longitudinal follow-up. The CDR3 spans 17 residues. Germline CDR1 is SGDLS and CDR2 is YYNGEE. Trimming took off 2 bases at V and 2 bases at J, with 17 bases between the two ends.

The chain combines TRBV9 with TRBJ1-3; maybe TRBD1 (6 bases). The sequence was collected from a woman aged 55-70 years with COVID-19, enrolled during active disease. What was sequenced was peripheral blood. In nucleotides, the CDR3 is TGTGCCAGCAGCGTTGACCCCCCCCAGGGGCCTGGAAACACCATATATTTT. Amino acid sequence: CASSVDPPQGPGNTIYF.